The rows below give T cell receptor beta chains drawn from one sample of a study of OX40 agonist ivuxolimab in advanced cancers. Repertoires were generated with immunoSEQ multiplex PCR, while TCRdb's copy carries only in-frame clones and drops some. The table lists about 150,000 clones, 90% of them singletons, with 0.95% to 1.4% in the top ten. The source was CD4+ or CD8+ T cells sorted from blood, collected in a trial of the OX40 agonist ivuxolimab. These receptor sequences come from an adult with an advanced solid tumor such as melanoma, head and neck, liver or kidney cancer. CDR3s include the opening cysteine and the closing phenylalanine or tryptophan. D genes are given only for firm matches. For some rows the clone size is stated as once, few or many, or as a class when expanded; others skip it.

j_call	v_call	d_call	cdr3_length	clone_size	cdr3_nt	cdr3_aa
TRBJ1-1	TRBV9	-	16	-	TGTGCCAGCAGCTTAACAGGATCCGGATCGTACACTGAAGCTTTCTTT	CASSLTGSGSYTEAFF
TRBJ2-1	TRBV2	-	12	-	TGTGCCAGCAGGACACTACGGGTTGAGCAGTTCTTC	CASRTLRVEQFF
TRBJ2-3	TRBV5-1	-	16	-	TGCGCCAGCAGCCCGCTGGGGTCTAGCGGCACAGATACGCAGTATTTT	CASSPLGSSGTDTQYF
TRBJ1-1	TRBV9	-	15	-	TGTGCCAGCAGCGTAGATACGGGACGGAACACTGAAGCTTTCTTT	CASSVDTGRNTEAFF
TRBJ2-7	TRBV7-2	TRBD1	13	-	TGTGCCAGCAGCTCGGACAGGGGCTACGAGCAGTACTTC	CASSSDRGYEQYF
TRBJ1-2	TRBV28	-	15	-	TGTGCCAGCAAAGTAAGCCGAAGCGGGAACTATGGCTACACCTTC	CASKVSRSGNYGYTF
TRBJ2-3	TRBV9	-	17	-	TGTGCCAGCAGCGGAGGCCCGGGCAGGCCTAGCACAGATACGCAGTATTTT	CASSGGPGRPSTDTQYF
TRBJ2-3	TRBV20-1	-	11	-	TGCAGTGCTAGAGATCAAGATACGCAGTATTTT	CSARDQDTQYF
TRBJ2-2	TRBV5-1	TRBD1	14	once	TGCGCCAGCAGCGGGGGACAGGGGACCGGGGAGCTGTTTTTT	CASSGGQGTGELFF
TRBJ2-7	TRBV2	-	11	-	TGTGCCAGCAGTCCTCTTAACGAGCAGTACTTC	CASSPLNEQYF
TRBJ2-2	TRBV7-7	-	15	-	TGTGCTAGCAGCTTAGGCAGGGAAAACACCGGGGAGCTGTTTTTT	CASSLGRENTGELFF
TRBJ2-6	TRBV27	-	15	-	TGTGCCAGCAGTTTCCAAACACAGGGAGCCAACGTCCTGACTTTC	CASSFQTQGANVLTF
TRBJ1-1	TRBV25-1	-	14	-	TGTGCCACCTCGGGAGGGACACCGAACACTGAAGCTTTCTTT	CATSGGTPNTEAFF
TRBJ1-4	TRBV5-1	TRBD1	16	-	TGCGCCAGCAGTTCGACAGGGTCGGTTGGTAATGAAAAACTGTTTTTT	CASSSTGSVGNEKLFF
TRBJ2-1	TRBV6-1	TRBD1	14	-	TGTGCCAGCATCGCAGGGGGCTTATACAATGAGCAGTTCTTC	CASIAGGLYNEQFF
TRBJ1-2	TRBV28	-	13	-	TGTGCCAGCAGTTCCCCGGGTTCAGGTGGCTACACCTTC	CASSSPGSGGYTF
TRBJ2-3	TRBV9	-	12	-	TGTGCCAGCAGCGTAGCTACAGATACGCAGTATTTT	CASSVATDTQYF
TRBJ2-1	TRBV9	-	19	-	TGTGCCAGCAGCGTAGCCCCCGGAAGTGAACTAGTCCTCTACAATGAGCAGTTCTTC	CASSVAPGSELVLYNEQFF
TRBJ2-3	TRBV7-2	TRBD2	15	-	TGTGCCAGCAGCTTACAAGGTCTAGCGGGAGATACGCAGTATTTT	CASSLQGLAGDTQYF
TRBJ2-1	TRBV14	TRBD2	20	-	TGTGCCAGCAGCCAAGTTAGCGGGAGGGGAGTTGGTGGGTCCTACAATGAGCAGTTCTTC	CASSQVSGRGVGGSYNEQFF
TRBJ1-2	TRBV7-2	TRBD1	13	-	TGTGCCAGCAGCTTGGACAGGACCTATGGCTACACCTTC	CASSLDRTYGYTF
TRBJ2-7	TRBV11-2	-	14	-	TGTGCCAGCAGCTTACGAGACAGGATCTACGAGCAGTACTTC	CASSLRDRIYEQYF
TRBJ2-7	TRBV10-3	TRBD2	14	-	TGTGCCATCAGTCTGGGGACTAGCGACTACGAGCAGTACTTC	CAISLGTSDYEQYF
TRBJ2-1	TRBV19	-	14	-	TGTGCCAGTAAGGTTACTGGCGCCTACAATGAGCAGTTCTTC	CASKVTGAYNEQFF
TRBJ2-1	TRBV18	-	16	-	TGTGCCAGCTCACCACCCAACTCCATGGGGGTCAATGAGCAGTTCTTC	CASSPPNSMGVNEQFF
TRBJ2-5	TRBV12-5	TRBD1	17	-	TGTGCTAGTGGTTTAAGCCCCATGGGACAGGCTAAGGAGACCCAGTACTTC	CASGLSPMGQAKETQYF
TRBJ2-7	TRBV5-5	TRBD2	15	-	TGTGCCAGCAGCCTGGGACTAGCGGGACTCTACGAGCAGTACTTC	CASSLGLAGLYEQYF
TRBJ2-2	TRBV28	-	12	-	TGTGCCAGCAGCCCGAACACCGGGGAGCTGTTTTTT	CASSPNTGELFF
TRBJ2-1	TRBV6-5	TRBD2	14	-	TGTGCCAGCAGTCCGGGACTAGCCTACAATGAGCAGTTCTTC	CASSPGLAYNEQFF
TRBJ2-1	TRBV9	TRBD2	18	-	TGTGCCAGCAGCGTAGGTGCGACTAGCGGGAGGGTGATGTATGAGCAGTTCTTC	CASSVGATSGRVMYEQFF
TRBJ1-5	TRBV19	-	16	-	TGTGCCAGTAGTATAGCCTTCACAGCGAAGGACCATCACCTCCATTTT	CASSIAFTAKDHHLHF
TRBJ2-5	TRBV28	TRBD1	16	-	TGTGCCAGCAGTTTACTTCCCCTTGGACAGGGCGAGACCCAGTACTTC	CASSLLPLGQGETQYF
TRBJ2-3	TRBV6-5	-	16	-	TGTGCCAGCAGTTACTCGATCGGCGTTAGCACAGATACGCAGTATTTT	CASSYSIGVSTDTQYF
TRBJ2-7	TRBV7-2	-	16	once	TGTGCCAGCAGCCCCTCCTCCGACAGGAGCTCCTACGAGCAGTACTTC	CASSPSSDRSSYEQYF
TRBJ1-5	TRBV19	-	15	-	TGTGCCAGTAGATGGGAGAAGAATAGCAATCAGCCCCAGCATTTT	CASRWEKNSNQPQHF
TRBJ1-2	TRBV28	-	16	-	TGTGCCAGCAGTTTATTTGCAGGGACCGACAACTATGGCTACACCTTC	CASSLFAGTDNYGYTF
TRBJ2-7	TRBV5-6	-	14	-	TGTGCCAGCAGCTTGGGGCTAGAGGCCTACGAGCAGTACTTC	CASSLGLEAYEQYF